Listed below are T cell receptor beta chains from one sample, sequenced in a study of response to subunit inactivated influenza vaccine. A single record per CDR3 protein comes from TCRdb applying MiXCR to the RT-PCR reads. The table lists around 710,000 distinct CDR3 sequences, roughly 13% of them singletons. The sample in question was PBMCs from blood, obtained less than 15 days before vaccination. These receptors were collected from a man in his forties or fifties who received an inactivated influenza vaccine. Each CDR3 is given with its conserved first and last residue. Fields, in order: D gene, V gene, J gene, clone size, CDR3 DNA, CDR3 protein. The D gene is left open where the match is weak. Expanded clones are given a class, and other clones once, few, many or no size at all.

TRBD1,TRBV29-1,TRBJ1-5,few,TGCAGCGTTGGACAGGGTAACAATCAGCCCCAGCATTTT,CSVGQGNNQPQHF
NA,TRBV10-3,TRBJ1-1,few,TGTGCCATCAGTCAAGGGGGAGGATTCCCTGAAGCTTTCTTT,CAISQGGGFPEAFF
NA,TRBV6-1,TRBJ2-2,many,TGTGCCAGCAGTAGCCCGCAGGGTGACACCGGGGAGCTGTTTTTT,CASSSPQGDTGELFF
TRBD2,TRBV20-1,TRBJ2-1,few,TGCAGTGCTAGGGCGGGAGGGCCGAAAACGAATGAGCAGTTCTTC,CSARAGGPKTNEQFF
TRBD1,TRBV4-2,TRBJ1-2,NA,TGTGCCAGCAGCCAAGCCGACAGGGGCCCTACTAACTATGGCTACACCTTC,CASSQADRGPTNYGYTF
TRBD2,TRBV20-1,TRBJ2-5,NA,TGCAGTGCTAGAGACGGACTAGCGGGGCCCAGGACCCAGTACTTC,CSARDGLAGPRTQYF
NA,TRBV2,TRBJ1-5,NA,TGTGCCAGCAGTGAAGACTTCACTGGCAATCAGCCCCAGCATTTT,CASSEDFTGNQPQHF
NA,TRBV7-2,TRBJ2-7,NA,TGTGCCAGCAGCCCCCAGGGAGTGGGCGAGCAGTACTTC,CASSPQGVGEQYF
NA,TRBV4-3,TRBJ2-1,NA,TGCGCCAGCAGCCAAGATTTCGGGATGAGGCCTTACAATGAGCAGTTCTTC,CASSQDFGMRPYNEQFF
TRBD1,TRBV24-1,TRBJ2-5,NA,TGTGCCACCAGTGACCGGAGTGGACAGGGCCGTACCCAGTACTTC,CATSDRSGQGRTQYF
NA,TRBV18,TRBJ1-4,NA,TGTGCCAGCTCACCACTCGCTTCCACTAATGAAAAACTGTTTTTT,CASSPLASTNEKLFF
NA,TRBV9,TRBJ2-5,few,TGTGCCAGCAGCATCAGTTGGGCTCCCCAAGAGACCCAGTACTTC,CASSISWAPQETQYF
NA,TRBV12-3/TRBV12-4,TRBJ1-1,few,TGTGCCAGCAGTATACAGGGCTTGAACACTGAAGCTTTCTTT,CASSIQGLNTEAFF
NA,TRBV6-1,TRBJ2-5,NA,TGTGCCAGCAGTCCAGCGGTGGGGCAGCACCAAGAGACCCAGTACTTC,CASSPAVGQHQETQYF
NA,TRBV5-1,TRBJ1-1,NA,TGCGCCAGCAGCTTGGATGGGGTGGGCACTGAAGCTTTCTTT,CASSLDGVGTEAFF
TRBD2,TRBV28,TRBJ2-1,many,TGTGCCAGCAGTTCACCATCCGGGACTAGCTTTTACAATGAGCAGTTCTTC,CASSSPSGTSFYNEQFF
TRBD2,TRBV3-1,TRBJ2-1,NA,TGTGCCAGCAGCCAAGACGAGGCTAGCGGGACTACGGGCCAGTTCTTC,CASSQDEASGTTGQFF